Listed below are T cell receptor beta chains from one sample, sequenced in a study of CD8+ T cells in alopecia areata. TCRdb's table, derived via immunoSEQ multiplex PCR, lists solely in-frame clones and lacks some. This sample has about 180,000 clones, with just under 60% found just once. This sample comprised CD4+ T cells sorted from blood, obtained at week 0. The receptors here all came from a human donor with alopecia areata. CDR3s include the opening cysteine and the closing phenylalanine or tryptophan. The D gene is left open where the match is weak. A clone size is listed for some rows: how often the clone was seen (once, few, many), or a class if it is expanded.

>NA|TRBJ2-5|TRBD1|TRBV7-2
TGTGCCAGCAGCTTAGCAAAAGGGGGCAGAGAGACCCAGTACTTC
CASSLAKGGRETQYF
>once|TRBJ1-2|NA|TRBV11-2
TGTGCCAGCAGCTTAGGGCGGGCTGTGGCTACTAACTATGGCTACACCTTC
CASSLGRAVATNYGYTF
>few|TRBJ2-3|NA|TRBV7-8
TGTGCCAGCAGCTCTTATACAGATACGCAGTATTTT
CASSSYTDTQYF
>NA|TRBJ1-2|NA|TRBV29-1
TGCAGCGACGGCCGGACACCGGAGGGCTACACCTTC
CSDGRTPEGYTF
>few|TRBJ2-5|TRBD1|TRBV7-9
TGTGCCAGCAGCACCGGGACAGTGAAAGAGACCCAGTACTTC
CASSTGTVKETQYF
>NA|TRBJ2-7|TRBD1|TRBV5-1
TGCGCCAGCAGCTTGATGCAGGGGGCGACCTACGAGCAGTACTTC
CASSLMQGATYEQYF
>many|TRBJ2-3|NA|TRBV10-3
TGTGCCATCAGTCTGGGGAGGACAGATACGCAGTATTTT
CAISLGRTDTQYF
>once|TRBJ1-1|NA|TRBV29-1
TGCAGCGTTGGGGTCGTAGGGAGGTTCACTGAAGCTTTCTTT
CSVGVVGRFTEAFF
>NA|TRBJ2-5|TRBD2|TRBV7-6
TGTGCCAGCAGCTTAAGTGTAGCGGGGGGGTCACAAGAGACCCAGTACTTC
CASSLSVAGGSQETQYF
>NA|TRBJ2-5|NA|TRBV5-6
TGTGCCAGCAGCGTCGCCGAGACCCAGTACTTC
CASSVAETQYF